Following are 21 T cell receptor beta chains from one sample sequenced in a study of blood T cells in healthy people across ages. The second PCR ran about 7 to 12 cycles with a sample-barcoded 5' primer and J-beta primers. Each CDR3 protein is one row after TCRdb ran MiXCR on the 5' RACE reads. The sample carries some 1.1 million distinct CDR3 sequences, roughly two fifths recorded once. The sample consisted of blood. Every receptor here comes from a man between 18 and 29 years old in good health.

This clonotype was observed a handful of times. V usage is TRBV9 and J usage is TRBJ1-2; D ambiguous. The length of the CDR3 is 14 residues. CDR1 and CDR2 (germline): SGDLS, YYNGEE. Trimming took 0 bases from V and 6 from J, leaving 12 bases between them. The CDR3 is CASSVESRGNGYTF. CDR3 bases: TGTGCCAGCAGCGTAGAAAGTCGGGGAAATGGCTACACCTTC.

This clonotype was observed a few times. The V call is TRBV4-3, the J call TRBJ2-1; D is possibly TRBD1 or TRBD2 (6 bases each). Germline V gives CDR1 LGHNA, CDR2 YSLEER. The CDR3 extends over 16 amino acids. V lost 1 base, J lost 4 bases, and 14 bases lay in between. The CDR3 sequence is CASSQGGAEFYNEQFF. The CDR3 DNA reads TGCGCCAGCAGCCAAGGGGGGGCAGAATTTTACAATGAGCAGTTCTTC.

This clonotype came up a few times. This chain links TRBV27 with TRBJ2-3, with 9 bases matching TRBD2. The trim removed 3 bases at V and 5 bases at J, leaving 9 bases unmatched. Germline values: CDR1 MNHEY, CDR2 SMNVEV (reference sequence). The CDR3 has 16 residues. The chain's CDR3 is CASSFSLAGLEDTQYF. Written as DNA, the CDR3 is TGTGCCAGCAGTTTTTCGCTAGCGGGGTTGGAAGATACGCAGTATTTT.

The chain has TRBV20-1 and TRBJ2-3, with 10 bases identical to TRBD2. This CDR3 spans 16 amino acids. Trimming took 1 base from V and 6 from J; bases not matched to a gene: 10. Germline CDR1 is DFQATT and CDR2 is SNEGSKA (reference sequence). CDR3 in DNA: TGCAGTGCTAGAGTACTAGCGGGGCGTAGCGTTGATACGCAGTATTTT. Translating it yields CSARVLAGRSVDTQYF.

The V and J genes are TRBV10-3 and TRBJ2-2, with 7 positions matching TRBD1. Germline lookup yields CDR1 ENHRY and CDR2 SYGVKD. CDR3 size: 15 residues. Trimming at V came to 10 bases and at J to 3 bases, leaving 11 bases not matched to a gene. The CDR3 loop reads CASRTGGGDTGELFF. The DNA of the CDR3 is TGTGCCAGTCGGACAGGTGGGGGTGACACCGGGGAGCTGTTTTTT.

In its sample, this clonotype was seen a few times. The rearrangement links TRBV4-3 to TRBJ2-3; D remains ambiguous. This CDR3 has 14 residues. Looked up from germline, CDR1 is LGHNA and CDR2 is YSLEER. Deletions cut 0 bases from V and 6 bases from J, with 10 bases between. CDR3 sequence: CASSQEAKLDTQYF. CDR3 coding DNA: TGCGCCAGCAGCCAAGAAGCCAAACTGGATACGCAGTATTTT.

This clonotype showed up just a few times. As DNA, the CDR3 is TGCGCCAGCAGCCGAGACACAGGGACGGGCGAGACCCAGTACTTC. It is translated as CASSRDTGTGETQYF. The chain joins TRBV4-3 to TRBJ2-5, with D possibly matching TRBD1 (6 bases). The V gene lost 4 bases and the J gene lost 5 bases, with 17 bases spanning the gap. The CDR3 has 15 residues. Germline V gene lookup returns CDR1 LGHNA and CDR2 YSLEER.

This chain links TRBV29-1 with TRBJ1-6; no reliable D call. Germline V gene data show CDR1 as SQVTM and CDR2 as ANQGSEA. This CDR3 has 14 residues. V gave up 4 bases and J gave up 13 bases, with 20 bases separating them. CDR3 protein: CSVAELDAGLPLHF. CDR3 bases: TGCAGCGTTGCGGAGCTGGACGCCGGTCTTCCCCTCCACTTT.

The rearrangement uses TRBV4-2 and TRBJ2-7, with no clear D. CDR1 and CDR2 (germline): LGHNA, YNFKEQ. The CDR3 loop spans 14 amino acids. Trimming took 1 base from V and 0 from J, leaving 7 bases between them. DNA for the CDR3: TGTGCCAGCAGCCAAGTCGCTACCTCCTACGAGCAGTACTTC. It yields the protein CASSQVATSYEQYF.

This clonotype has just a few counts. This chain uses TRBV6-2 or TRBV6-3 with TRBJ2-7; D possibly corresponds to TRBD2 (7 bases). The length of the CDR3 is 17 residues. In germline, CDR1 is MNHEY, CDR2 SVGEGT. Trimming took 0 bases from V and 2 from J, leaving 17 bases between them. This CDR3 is CASSYSAPGGFTYEQYF. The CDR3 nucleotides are TGTGCCAGCAGTTACTCGGCTCCGGGGGGCTTCACCTACGAGCAGTACTTC.

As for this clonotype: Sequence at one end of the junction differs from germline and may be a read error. In DNA form, the CDR3 reads TGTGCCGGCAGTGCCGGGACTAACACCGGGGAGCTGTTTTTT. It codes for CAGSAGTNTGELFF. The V call is TRBV6-5, the J call TRBJ2-2, with D tentatively TRBD2 (6 bases). From germline, CDR1 is MNHEY and CDR2 SVGAGI. This CDR3 is built from 14 residues.

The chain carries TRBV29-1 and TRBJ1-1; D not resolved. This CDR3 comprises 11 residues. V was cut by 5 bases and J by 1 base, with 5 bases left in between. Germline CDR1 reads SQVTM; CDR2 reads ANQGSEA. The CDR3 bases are TGCAGCGTTAGTTCGAACACTGAAGCTTTCTTT. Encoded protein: CSVSSNTEAFF.

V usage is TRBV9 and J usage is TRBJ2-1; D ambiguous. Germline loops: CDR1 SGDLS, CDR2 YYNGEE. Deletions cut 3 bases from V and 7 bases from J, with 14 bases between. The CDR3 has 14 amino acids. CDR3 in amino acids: CASSAVTVGNEQFF. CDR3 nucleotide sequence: TGTGCCAGCAGCGCCGTAACGGTTGGGAATGAGCAGTTCTTC.

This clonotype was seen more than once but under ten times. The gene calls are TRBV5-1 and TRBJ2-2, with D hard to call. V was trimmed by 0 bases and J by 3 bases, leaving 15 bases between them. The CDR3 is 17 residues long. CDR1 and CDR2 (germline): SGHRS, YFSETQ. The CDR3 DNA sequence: TGCGCCAGCAGCTTGGATGGGGTGACCGAGGACACCGGGGAGCTGTTTTTT. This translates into CASSLDGVTEDTGELFF.

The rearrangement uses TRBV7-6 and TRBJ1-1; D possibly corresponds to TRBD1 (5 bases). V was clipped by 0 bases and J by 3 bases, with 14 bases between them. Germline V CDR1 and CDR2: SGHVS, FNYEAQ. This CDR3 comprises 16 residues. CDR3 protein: CASSLATTGVDTEAFF. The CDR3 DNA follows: TGTGCCAGCAGCTTAGCGACAACAGGAGTGGACACTGAAGCTTTCTTT. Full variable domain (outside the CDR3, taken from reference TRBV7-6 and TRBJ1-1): GAGVSQSPRYKVTKRGQDVALRCDPISGHVSLYWYRQALGQGPEFLTYFNYEAQQDKSGLPNDRFSAERPEGSISTLTIQRTEQRDSAMYRCASSLATTGVDTEAFFGQGTRLTVV.

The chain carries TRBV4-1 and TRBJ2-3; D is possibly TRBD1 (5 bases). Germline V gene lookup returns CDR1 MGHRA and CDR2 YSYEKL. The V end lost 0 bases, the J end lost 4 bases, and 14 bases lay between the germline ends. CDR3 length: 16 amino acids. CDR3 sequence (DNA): TGCGCCAGCAGCCAAGATTTCGACAGAAAGGCAGATACGCAGTATTTT. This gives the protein CASSQDFDRKADTQYF.

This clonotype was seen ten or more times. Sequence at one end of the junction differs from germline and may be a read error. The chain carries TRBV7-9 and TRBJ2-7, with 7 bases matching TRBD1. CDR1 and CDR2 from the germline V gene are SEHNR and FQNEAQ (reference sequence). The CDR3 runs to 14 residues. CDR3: CASSLGGQTYEQYF. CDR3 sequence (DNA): TGTGCCAGCAGTTTAGGGGGACAGACCTACGAGCAGTACTTC.

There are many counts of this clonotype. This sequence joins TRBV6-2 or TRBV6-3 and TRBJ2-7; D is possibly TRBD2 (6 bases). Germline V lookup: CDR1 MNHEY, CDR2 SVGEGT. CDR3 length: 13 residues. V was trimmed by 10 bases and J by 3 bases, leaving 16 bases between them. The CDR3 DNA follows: TGTGCCACCCTAGGACTACCCCGCTACGAGCAGTACTTC. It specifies CATLGLPRYEQYF.

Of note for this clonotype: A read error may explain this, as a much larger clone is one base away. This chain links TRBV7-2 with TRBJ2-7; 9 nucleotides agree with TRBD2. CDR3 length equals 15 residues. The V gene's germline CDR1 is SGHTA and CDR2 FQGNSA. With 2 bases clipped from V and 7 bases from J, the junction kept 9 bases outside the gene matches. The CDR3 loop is CASSLFPSGANEQYF. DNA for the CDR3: TGTGCCAGCAGCTTATTTCCTAGCGGGGCCAATGAGCAGTACTTC.

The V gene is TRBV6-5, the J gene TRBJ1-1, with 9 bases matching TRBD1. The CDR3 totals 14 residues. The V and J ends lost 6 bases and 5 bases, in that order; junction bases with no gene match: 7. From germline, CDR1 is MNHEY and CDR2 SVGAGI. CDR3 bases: TGTGCCAGCAGCCCCGGACAGGGGAAAACTGAAGCTTTCTTT. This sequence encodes CASSPGQGKTEAFF.

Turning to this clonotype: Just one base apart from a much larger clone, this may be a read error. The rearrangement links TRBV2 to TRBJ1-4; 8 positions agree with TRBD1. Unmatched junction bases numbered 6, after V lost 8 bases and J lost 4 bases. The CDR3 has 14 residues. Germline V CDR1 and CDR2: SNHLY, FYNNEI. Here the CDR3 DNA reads TGTGCCAGCGGACAGGGCCGCCATAATGAAAAACTGTTTTTT. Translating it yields CASGQGRHNEKLFF.